This TCR beta chain is drawn from a study of OX40 agonist ivuxolimab in advanced cancers. Here immunoSEQ multiplex PCR was the method, and the copy in TCRdb shows in-frame clones only, minus some. The sample lists over 15,000 clones; around 83% were seen once. This receptor was obtained from an adult with an advanced solid tumor such as melanoma, head and neck, liver or kidney cancer. The specimen comprised CD4+ or CD8+ T cells sorted from blood, sampled in a trial of the OX40 agonist ivuxolimab.

CDR3: CASSLVATGELFF. The CDR3, as DNA: TGTGCCAGCAGCTTAGTAGCCACCGGGGAGCTGTTTTTT. The chain joins TRBV7-9 to TRBJ2-2; no clear D gene. The CDR3 loop spans 13 amino acids. Trimming removed 1 base at V and 4 bases at J, with 4 bases between. The germline V gene encodes CDR1 SEHNR and CDR2 FQNEAQ (reference sequence).